This T cell receptor beta chain was recorded in a study of response to subunit inactivated influenza vaccine. Regarding this clonotype: What it binds is not known.

Germline V CDR1 and CDR2: DFQATT, SNEGSKA (reference sequence). With 6 bases clipped from V and 5 bases from J, the junction kept 7 bases outside the gene matches. The CDR3 spans 13 residues. TCRdb ran MiXCR on the RT-PCR reads and lists one entry per CDR3 protein. The sample consists of 400,000 to 550,000 distinct CDR3 sequences, approximately 24% of them appearing once. Study-level findings and limits: Authors suggested each seasonal influenza vaccination recruits few new T cells.

The chain uses TRBV20-1 and TRBJ2-3; TRBD1 aligns across 8 bases. Sequenced here: CD4+ T cells sorted from PBMCs, sampled 5 to 6 days after vaccination. The TCR sequence derives from a man between 45 and 60 years old who received an inactivated influenza vaccine. CDR3 sequence: CSAGDRGQDTQYF. The CDR3 DNA reads as TGCAGTGCCGGCGACAGGGGCCAAGATACGCAGTATTTT.